The 16 T cell receptor beta chains reported below all come from one sample, sequenced in a study of tumor and adjacent non-tumor tissue in lung cancer. This sample's RNA came from whole unsorted tissue. The normal lung tissue was taken more than 3 cm from the tumor edge. TCRbeta libraries were built with three rounds of nested PCR, modified from ARM-PCR. One entry per CDR3 protein results from TCRdb running MiXCR on the multiplex PCR reads. The sample has about 90,000 distinct CDR3 sequences, around 76% seen once. Sample: distant non-tumor lung tissue. The receptors shown here come from a woman aged 45 to 65 with non-small cell lung cancer.

Concerning this clonotype itself: An end of the junction does not agree with germline; a read error may underlie this. The chain combines TRBV12-3 or TRBV12-4 with TRBJ1-1, with TRBD1 matching over 8 bases. The CDR3 is 12 residues long. CDR3 in DNA: TGTTCCAGCACGGACGGACAGGGTGGGTCTTTCTTT. This encodes CSSTDGQGGSFF.

As regards this clonotype: A read error may be the cause here, since a much bigger clone is one base away. The V and J genes are TRBV6-1 and TRBJ1-4, with D perhaps TRBD1 (6 bases). V lost 10 bases and J lost 5, with 14 bases in between. The CDR3 extends over 13 amino acids. Per the germline V gene, CDR1 is MNHNS and CDR2 is SASEGT. This CDR3 is CANSGTYNEKLFF. CDR3 nucleotides: TGTGCCAACAGCGGGACATACAATGAAAAACTGTTTTTT.

This chain links TRBV27 with TRBJ2-1, with TRBD2 matching over 7 bases. The CDR3 is 19 residues long. Germline-derived CDR1 and CDR2 are MNHEY and SMNVEV (reference sequence). Trimming took 5 bases from V and 0 from J; bases not matched to a gene: 16. For the CDR3, the DNA is TGTGCCAGCAGTCCCTCTTGGGAGGGACCACACCCCTCCTACAATGAGCAGTTCTTC. Translating gives CASSPSWEGPHPSYNEQFF.

This clonotype was seen a few times. The J gene is TRBJ2-1, the V gene TRBV9; the match to TRBD2 covers 10 bases. The CDR3 length is 15 residues. With 4 bases clipped from V and 9 bases from J, the junction kept 10 bases outside the gene matches. Looked up from germline, CDR1 is SGDLS and CDR2 is YYNGEE. CDR3 protein: CASSPAASGSSEQFF. In DNA, the CDR3 is TGTGCCAGCAGCCCGGCGGCTAGCGGGAGTAGTGAGCAGTTCTTC.

About this clonotype: One end of the junction varies from germline; a read error may be responsible. The genes are TRBV12-3 or TRBV12-4 and TRBJ1-4; D is unresolved. This CDR3 contains 16 residues. CDR3 in amino acids: CGSHPHKTVGGEKLFF. The CDR3 DNA sequence: TGTGGCAGCCATCCCCACAAAACAGTGGGAGGAGAAAAACTGTTTTTT.

Regarding this clonotype: An end of the junction does not agree with germline; a read error may underlie this. J is TRBJ1-5 and V is TRBV11-2, with 8 bases matching TRBD1. The V gene's germline CDR1 is SGHAT and CDR2 FQNNGV. The CDR3 is 13 residues long. This CDR3 reads CANSLENRGAKHF. CDR3 sequence (DNA): TGTGCCAACAGCTTAGAGAACAGGGGGGCCAAGCATTTT.

J is TRBJ2-1 and V is TRBV21-1; the table's D call TRBD2 went unverified against the DNA. TRBV21-1 is given as a pseudogene. This CDR3 is built from 14 residues. CDR3 loop: CASMPSGREDEQFF. The CDR3 nucleotides read TGTGCCAGCATGCCTAGCGGGAGGGAAGATGAGCAGTTCTTC.

This clonotype has a handful of counts. The chain is built from TRBV11-2 and TRBJ2-7, with TRBD2 as a possible D gene (5 bases). Germline V gene sequence: CDR1 SGHAT, CDR2 FQNNGV. The CDR3 is made up of 15 amino acids. CDR3 sequence: CARSTGIGRTYEQYF. CDR3 coding DNA: TGTGCTAGGAGCACCGGGATAGGGCGCACCTACGAGCAGTACTTC.

A remark on this clonotype: A read error may explain this, as a much larger clone is one base away. V and J are TRBV20-1 and TRBJ1-1; 7 bases match TRBD1. The CDR3 loop spans 14 amino acids. Germline trimming cut 6 bases from V and 1 base from J; bases unmatched to any gene: 8. In germline, CDR1 is DFQATT, CDR2 SNEGSKA (reference sequence). The CDR3 spells CSAHRGSENTEAFF. CDR3 DNA: TGCAGTGCGCACAGGGGCAGTGAGAACACTGAAGCTTTCTTT.

This sequence joins TRBV20-1 and TRBJ2-2; D is perhaps TRBD2 (6 bases). This CDR3 has 14 residues. Germline V gene lookup returns CDR1 DFQATT and CDR2 SNEGSKA (reference sequence). The DNA of the CDR3 is TGCAATGCAAGTCGGGACTCTAACACCGGGGAGCTGTTTTTT. It is translated as CNASRDSNTGELFF.

Comments on this clonotype: No conserved phenylalanine or tryptophan ends this CDR3, so it is likely a read error. The CDR3 is CSFGTRFEQFL. In nucleotides, the CDR3 is TGCAGCTTTGGGACAAGGTTTGAGCAGTTCCTC. The rearrangement uses TRBV29-1 and TRBJ2-1; the D gene is possibly TRBD1 (6 bases). The ends were cut back, 8 bases at V and 9 bases at J, with 14 bases in the middle. This CDR3 is built from 11 residues. Germline V gives CDR1 SQVTM, CDR2 ANQGSEA.

A note on this clonotype: Its ends do not fully match the called genes, so a read error is possible. The chain recombines TRBV6-1 with TRBJ1-5; D unresolved. CDR1 and CDR2 from the germline V gene are MNHNS and SASEGT. CDR3 length: 14 residues. The CDR3 region has the DNA TGCGCCAGTAGTGATGATGGCATCAATCAGCCCCAGCATTTT. This encodes CASSDDGINQPQHF.

The chain carries TRBV6-5 and TRBJ2-7; 9 bases fit TRBD2. Germline V gene sequence: CDR1 MNHEY, CDR2 SVGAGI. This CDR3 has 16 amino acids. J gave up 6 bases and V 0 bases, and 9 bases lay outside the gene matches. The DNA for the CDR3 is TGTGCCAGCAGTTACTCCCCCCCGACTAGCGGCTGCGAGCAGTACTTC. Encoded protein: CASSYSPPTSGCEQYF.

In its sample, this clonotype was seen once. The germline gene is not matched at one end of the junction; a read error may be the cause. The J gene is TRBJ2-2, the V gene TRBV6-6, with D perhaps TRBD2 (5 bases). The germline gives CDR1 MNHNY, CDR2 SVGAGI (reference sequence). This CDR3 region has 14 residues. CDR3 sequence: CTSSYGEYVGELSF. The CDR3 DNA follows: TGTACCAGCAGTTACGGGGAGTATGTCGGGGAGCTGTCTTTT.

Concerning this clonotype: At one boundary the junction diverges from the germline segment, which might be a read error. The chain has TRBV6-1 and TRBJ2-6; the D gene is possibly TRBD1 (6 bases). Looked up from germline, CDR1 is MNHNS and CDR2 is SASEGT. This CDR3 has 16 amino acids. The CDR3 region has the DNA TGTGCCAGCAGTGGAGCACAGGGCGATGGGGCCAAGGTCCTGACTTTC. It encodes CASSGAQGDGAKVLTF.

On this clonotype: Relative to the germline gene, one junction end is altered; a read error may explain this. This sequence joins TRBV29-1 and TRBJ2-1; 8 bases line up with TRBD2. Germline V gene data show CDR1 as SQVTM and CDR2 as ANQGSEA. The CDR3 spans 16 residues. The CDR3 DNA is TGCCGCGTTGAGGATCTCCAGCGGGAGAGTTACAATGAGCAGTTCTTC. This translates into CRVEDLQRESYNEQFF.